This record looks at one T cell receptor beta chain sequence and its context. Trimming at V came to 5 bases and at J to 4 bases, leaving 5 bases not matched to a gene. The CDR3 contains 14 residues. The germline V gene encodes CDR1 SGHAT and CDR2 FQNNGV. This record comes from a study of blood T cell repertoires in COVID-19. About the study: Both acute and convalescent COVID-19 samples were obtained from the United States, Italy and Spain. T cells, B-cell-depleted T cells, or PBMCs supplied cDNA or gDNA.

Under the authors' procedure: Using reference gene primer amplification, nucleated cell counts were estimated. The data were produced by immunoSEQ multiplex PCR, yet TCRdb's version contains in-frame clones alone and is incomplete. That table is the source of V, J and clone size, and D and trimming were worked out from the DNA. The profile covers about 70,000 clones, with 80% appearing a single time and about 18% taken by the ten largest. The source is a man aged 65 to 79 who had recovered from COVID-19. V and J are TRBV11-2 and TRBJ1-1, with TRBD1 matching over 9 bases. Source material: peripheral blood. The DNA for the CDR3 is TGTGCCAGCAGCACAGGGGGCAGAGGCACTGAAGCTTTCTTT. Residues: CASSTGGRGTEAFF. The entire variable domain, with the rest obtained from reference TRBV11-2 and TRBJ1-1, is as follows: EAGVAQSPRYKIIEKRQSVAFWCNPISGHATLYWYQQILGQGPKLLIQFQNNGVVDDSQLPKDRFSAERLKGVDSTLKIQPAKLEDSAVYLCASSTGGRGTEAFFGQGTRLTVV.